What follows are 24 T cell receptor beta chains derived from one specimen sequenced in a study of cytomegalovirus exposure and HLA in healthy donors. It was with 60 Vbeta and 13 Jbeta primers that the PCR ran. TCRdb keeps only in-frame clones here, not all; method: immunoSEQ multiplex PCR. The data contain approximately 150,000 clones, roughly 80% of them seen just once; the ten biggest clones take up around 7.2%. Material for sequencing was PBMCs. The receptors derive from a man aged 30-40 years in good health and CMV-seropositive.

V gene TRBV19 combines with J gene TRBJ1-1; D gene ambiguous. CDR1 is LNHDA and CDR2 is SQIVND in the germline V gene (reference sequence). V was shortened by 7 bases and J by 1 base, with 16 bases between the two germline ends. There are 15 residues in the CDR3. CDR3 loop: CASTPGWRENTEAFF. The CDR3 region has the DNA TGTGCCAGTACCCCTGGGTGGAGAGAGAACACTGAAGCTTTCTTT.

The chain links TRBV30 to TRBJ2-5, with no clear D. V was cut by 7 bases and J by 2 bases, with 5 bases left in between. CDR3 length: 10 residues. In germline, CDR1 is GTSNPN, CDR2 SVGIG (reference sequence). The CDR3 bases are TGTGCCTACGAGCAAGAGACCCAGTACTTC. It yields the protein CAYEQETQYF.

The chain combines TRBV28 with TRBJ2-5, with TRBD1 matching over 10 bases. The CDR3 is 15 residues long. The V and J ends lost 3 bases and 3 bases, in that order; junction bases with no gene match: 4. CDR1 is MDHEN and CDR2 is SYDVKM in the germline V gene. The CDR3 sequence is CASSLTTGGKETQYF. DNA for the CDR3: TGTGCCAGCAGTTTGACGACAGGGGGCAAAGAGACCCAGTACTTC.

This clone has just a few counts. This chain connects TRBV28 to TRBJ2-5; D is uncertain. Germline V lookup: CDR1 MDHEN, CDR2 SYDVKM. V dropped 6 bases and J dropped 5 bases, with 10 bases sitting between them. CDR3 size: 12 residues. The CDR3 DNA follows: TGTGCCAGCAGCGCGTTAGTGGAGACCCAGTACTTC. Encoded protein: CASSALVETQYF. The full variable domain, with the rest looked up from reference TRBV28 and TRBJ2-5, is DVKVTQSSRYLVKRTGEKVFLECVQDMDHENMFWYRQDPGLGLRLIYFSYDVKMKEKGDIPEGYSVSREKKERFSLILESASTNQTSMYLCASSALVETQYFGPGTRLLVL.

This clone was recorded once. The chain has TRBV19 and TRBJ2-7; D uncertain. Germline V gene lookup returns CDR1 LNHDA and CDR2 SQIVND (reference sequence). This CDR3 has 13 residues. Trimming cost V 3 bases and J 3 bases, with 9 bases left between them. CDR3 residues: CASSIEQYYEQYF. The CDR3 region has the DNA TGTGCCAGTAGTATCGAACAGTACTACGAGCAGTACTTC.

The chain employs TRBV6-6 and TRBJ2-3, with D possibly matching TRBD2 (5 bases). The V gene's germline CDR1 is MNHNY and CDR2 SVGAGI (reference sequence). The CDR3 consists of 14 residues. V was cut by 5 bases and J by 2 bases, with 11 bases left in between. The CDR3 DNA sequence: TGTGCCAGCAGTCAGGACTCTACCACAGATACGCAGTATTTT. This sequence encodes CASSQDSTTDTQYF.

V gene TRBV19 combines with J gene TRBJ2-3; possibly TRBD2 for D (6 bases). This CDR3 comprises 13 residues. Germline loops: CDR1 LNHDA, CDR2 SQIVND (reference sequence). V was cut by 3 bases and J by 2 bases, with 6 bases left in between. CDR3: CASSMGLTDTQYF. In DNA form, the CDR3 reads TGTGCCAGTAGTATGGGACTCACAGATACGCAGTATTTT. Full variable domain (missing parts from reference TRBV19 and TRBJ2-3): DGGITQSPKYLFRKEGQNVTLSCEQNLNHDAMYWYRQDPGQGLRLIYYSQIVNDFQKGDIAEGYSVSREKKESFPLTVTSAQKNPTAFYLCASSMGLTDTQYFGPGTRLTVL.

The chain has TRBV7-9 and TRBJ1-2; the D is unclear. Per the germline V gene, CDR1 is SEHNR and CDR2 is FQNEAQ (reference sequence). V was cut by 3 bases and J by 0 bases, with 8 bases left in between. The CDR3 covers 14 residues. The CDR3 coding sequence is TGTGCCAGCAGCTTCGGTACCCCTAACTATGGCTACACCTTC. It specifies CASSFGTPNYGYTF.

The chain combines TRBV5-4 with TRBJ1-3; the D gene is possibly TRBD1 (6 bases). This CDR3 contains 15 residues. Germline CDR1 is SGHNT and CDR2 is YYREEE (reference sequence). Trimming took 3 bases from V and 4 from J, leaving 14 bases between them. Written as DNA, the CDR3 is TGTGCCAGCAGCTACGATACAGGGTCAGGAAACACCATATATTTT. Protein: CASSYDTGSGNTIYF. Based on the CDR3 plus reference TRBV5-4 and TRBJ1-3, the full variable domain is ETGVTQSPTHLIKTRGQQVTLRCSSQSGHNTVSWYQQALGQGPQFIFQYYREEENGRGNFPPRFSGLQFPNYSSELNVNALELDDSALYLCASSYDTGSGNTIYFGEGSWLTVV.

The CDR3 nucleotides read TGTGCCAGCAGTTTACTTTCCGGGTATGGCTACACCTTC. This encodes CASSLLSGYGYTF. This rearrangement joins TRBV28 to TRBJ1-2; D is ambiguous. Trimming pared 2 bases from V and 5 bases from J, leaving 9 bases between. The V gene's germline CDR1 is MDHEN and CDR2 SYDVKM. There are 13 residues in the CDR3.

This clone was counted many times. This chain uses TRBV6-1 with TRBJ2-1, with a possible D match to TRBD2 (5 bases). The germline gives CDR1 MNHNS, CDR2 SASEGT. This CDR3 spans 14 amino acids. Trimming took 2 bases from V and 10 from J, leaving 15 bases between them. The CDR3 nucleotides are TGTGCCAGCAGTGAAAGTGGGAGCGCTAGGGAGCAGTTCTTC. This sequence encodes CASSESGSAREQFF.

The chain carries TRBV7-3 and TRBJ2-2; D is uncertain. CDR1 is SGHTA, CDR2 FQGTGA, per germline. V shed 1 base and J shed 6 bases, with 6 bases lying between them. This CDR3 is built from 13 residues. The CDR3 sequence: CASSLRASGELFF. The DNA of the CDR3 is TGTGCCAGCAGCTTAAGAGCCTCCGGGGAGCTGTTTTTT.

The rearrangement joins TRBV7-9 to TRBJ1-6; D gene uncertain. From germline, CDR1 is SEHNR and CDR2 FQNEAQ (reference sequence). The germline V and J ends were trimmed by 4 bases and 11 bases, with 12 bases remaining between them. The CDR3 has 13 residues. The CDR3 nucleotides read TGTGCCAGCAGCTACGGGGTGGAAACACCCCTCCACTTT. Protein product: CASSYGVETPLHF. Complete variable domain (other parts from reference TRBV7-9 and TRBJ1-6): DTGVSQNPRHKITKRGQNVTFRCDPISEHNRLYWYRQTLGQGPEFLTYFQNEAQLEKSRLLSDRFSAERPKGSFSTLEIQRTEQGDSAMYLCASSYGVETPLHFGNGTRLTVT.

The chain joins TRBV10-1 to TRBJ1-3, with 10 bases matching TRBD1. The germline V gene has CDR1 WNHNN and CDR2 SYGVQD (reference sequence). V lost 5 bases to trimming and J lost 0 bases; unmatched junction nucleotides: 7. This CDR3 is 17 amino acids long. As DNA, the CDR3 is TGCGCCAGCAGTCCCGGGACAGGGGCCAGCTCTGGAAACACCATATATTTT. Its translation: CASSPGTGASSGNTIYF.

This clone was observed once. CDR3 region: CASSQVTGINYGYTF. In DNA form, the CDR3 reads TGCGCCAGCAGCCAAGTTACGGGAATTAACTATGGCTACACCTTC. This chain uses TRBV4-1 with TRBJ1-2; D gene ambiguous. With 1 base removed from V and 1 base from J, the gap between germline ends came to 10 bases. Germline V gene sequence: CDR1 MGHRA, CDR2 YSYEKL. The CDR3 contains 15 residues.

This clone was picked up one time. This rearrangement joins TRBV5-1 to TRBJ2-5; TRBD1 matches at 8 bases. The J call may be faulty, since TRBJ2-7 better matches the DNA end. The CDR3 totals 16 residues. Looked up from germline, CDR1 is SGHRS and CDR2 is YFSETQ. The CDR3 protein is CASSLLPGTGSYEQYF. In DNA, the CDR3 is TGCGCCAGCAGCTTACTTCCCGGGACAGGCTCCTACGAGCAGTACTTC.

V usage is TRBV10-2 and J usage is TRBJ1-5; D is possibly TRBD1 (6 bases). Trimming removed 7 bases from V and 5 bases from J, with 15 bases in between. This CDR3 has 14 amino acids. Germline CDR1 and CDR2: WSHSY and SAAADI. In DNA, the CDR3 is TGCGCCAGCACCCAACAGGGTAGGGATCAGCCCCAGCATTTT. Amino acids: CASTQQGRDQPQHF.

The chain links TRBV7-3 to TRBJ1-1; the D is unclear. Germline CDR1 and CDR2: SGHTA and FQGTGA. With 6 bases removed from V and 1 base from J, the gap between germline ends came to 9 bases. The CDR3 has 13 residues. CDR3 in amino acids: CASSLTQNTEAFF. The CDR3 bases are TGTGCCAGCAGTTTGACACAGAACACTGAAGCTTTCTTT.

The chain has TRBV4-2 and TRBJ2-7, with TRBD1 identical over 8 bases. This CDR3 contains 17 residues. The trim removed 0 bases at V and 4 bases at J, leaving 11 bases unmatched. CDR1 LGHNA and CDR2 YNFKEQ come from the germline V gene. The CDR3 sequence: CASSQDDRRTGSYEQYF. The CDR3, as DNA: TGTGCCAGCAGCCAAGATGATCGCCGGACAGGGAGTTACGAGCAGTACTTC.

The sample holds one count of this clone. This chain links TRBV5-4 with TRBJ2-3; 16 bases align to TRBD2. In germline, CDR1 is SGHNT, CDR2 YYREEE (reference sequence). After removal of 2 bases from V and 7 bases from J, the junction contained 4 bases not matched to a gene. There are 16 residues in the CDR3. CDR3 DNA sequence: TGTGCCAGCAGCTTAGGGACTAGCGGGGGGGCTCATACGCAGTATTTT. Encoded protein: CASSLGTSGGAHTQYF.

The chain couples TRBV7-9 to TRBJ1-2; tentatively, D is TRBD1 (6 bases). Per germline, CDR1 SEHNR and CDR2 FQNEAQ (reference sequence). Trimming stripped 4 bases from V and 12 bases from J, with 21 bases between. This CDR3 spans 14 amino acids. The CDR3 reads CASSYTSYEGDNTF. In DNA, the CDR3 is TGTGCCAGCAGCTACACATCTTACGAAGGGGACAACACCTTC.

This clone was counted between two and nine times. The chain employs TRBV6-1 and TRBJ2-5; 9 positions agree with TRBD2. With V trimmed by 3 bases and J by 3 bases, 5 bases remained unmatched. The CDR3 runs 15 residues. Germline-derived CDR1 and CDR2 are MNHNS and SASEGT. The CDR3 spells CASSDGASGEETQYF. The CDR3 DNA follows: TGTGCCAGCAGTGACGGGGCTAGCGGGGAAGAGACCCAGTACTTC.

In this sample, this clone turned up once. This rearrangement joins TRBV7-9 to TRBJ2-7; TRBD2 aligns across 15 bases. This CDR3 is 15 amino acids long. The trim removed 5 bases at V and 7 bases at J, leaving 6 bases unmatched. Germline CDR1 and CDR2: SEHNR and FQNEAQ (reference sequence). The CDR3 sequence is CASSTGLAGGKEQYF. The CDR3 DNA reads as TGTGCCAGCAGCACGGGACTAGCGGGAGGAAAAGAGCAGTACTTC. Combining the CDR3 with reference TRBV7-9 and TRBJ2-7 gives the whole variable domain DTGVSQNPRHKITKRGQNVTFRCDPISEHNRLYWYRQTLGQGPEFLTYFQNEAQLEKSRLLSDRFSAERPKGSFSTLEIQRTEQGDSAMYLCASSTGLAGGKEQYFGPGTRLTVT.

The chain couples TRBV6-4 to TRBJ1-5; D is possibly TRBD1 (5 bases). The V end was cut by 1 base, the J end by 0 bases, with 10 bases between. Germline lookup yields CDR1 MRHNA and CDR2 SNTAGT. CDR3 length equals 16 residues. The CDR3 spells CASSDLTGDSNQPQHF. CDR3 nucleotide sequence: TGTGCCAGCAGTGACTTAACAGGAGATAGCAATCAGCCCCAGCATTTT.